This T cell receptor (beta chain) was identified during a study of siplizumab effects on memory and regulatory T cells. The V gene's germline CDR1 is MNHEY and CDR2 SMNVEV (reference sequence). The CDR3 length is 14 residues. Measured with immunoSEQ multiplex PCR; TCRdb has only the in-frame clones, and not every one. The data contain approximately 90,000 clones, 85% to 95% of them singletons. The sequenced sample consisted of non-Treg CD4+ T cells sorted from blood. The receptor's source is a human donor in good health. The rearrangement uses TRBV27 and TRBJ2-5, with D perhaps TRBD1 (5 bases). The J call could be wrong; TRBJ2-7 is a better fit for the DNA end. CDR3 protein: CASSLSTGPYEQYF. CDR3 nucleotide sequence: TGTGCCAGCAGTTTATCAACAGGCCCCTACGAGCAGTACTTC.